This TCR beta chain was obtained from a study of blood T cell repertoires in COVID-19. Trimming left V 6 bases short and J 0 bases short, with 6 bases between. From germline, CDR1 is SGHTA and CDR2 FQGTGA. The CDR3 runs to 13 residues. As handled by the study authors: Estimation of nucleated cell counts relied on the amplification of reference gene primers. The protocol was immunoSEQ multiplex PCR, while the TCRdb copy is restricted to in-frame clones and leaves out a portion. Clone size and the V and J calls come from that table; the DNA yielded D and trimming. The table has about 150,000 clones, 70% to 85% seen once. Points on this clone: This specimen includes other DNA sequences encoding the same CDR3.

Sequencing was carried out using peripheral blood. This chain uses TRBV7-3 with TRBJ1-5, with unresolved D. The clonotype originates from a man aged 55-75 years with COVID-19, enrolled during active disease. The CDR3 sequence is CASSRGSNQPQHF. Written as DNA, the CDR3 is TGTGCCAGCAGTCGAGGTAGCAATCAGCCCCAGCATTTT.